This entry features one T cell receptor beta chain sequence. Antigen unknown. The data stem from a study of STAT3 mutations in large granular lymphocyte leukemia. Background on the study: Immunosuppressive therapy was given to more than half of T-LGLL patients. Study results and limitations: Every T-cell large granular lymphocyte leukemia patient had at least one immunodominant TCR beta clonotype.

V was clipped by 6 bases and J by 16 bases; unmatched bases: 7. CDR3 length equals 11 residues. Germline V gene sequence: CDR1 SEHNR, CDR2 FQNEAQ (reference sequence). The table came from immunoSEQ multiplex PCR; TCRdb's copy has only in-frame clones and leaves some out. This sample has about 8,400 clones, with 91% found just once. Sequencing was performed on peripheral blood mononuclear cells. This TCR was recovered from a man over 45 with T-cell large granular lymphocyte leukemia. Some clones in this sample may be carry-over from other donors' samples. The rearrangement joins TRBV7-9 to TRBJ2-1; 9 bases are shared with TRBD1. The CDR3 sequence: CASSPDRGSFF. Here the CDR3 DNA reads TGTGCCAGCAGTCCGGACAGGGGCTCCTTCTTC.